The rows below give T cell receptor beta chains drawn from one sample of a study of T cell responses to AZD1222 COVID-19 vaccine. Repertoires were generated with immunoSEQ multiplex PCR, while TCRdb's copy carries only in-frame clones and drops some. Of around 84,000 clones listed, about 82% were seen once; the top ten hold 8.7%. The specimen was peripheral blood, collected on day 0 of AZD1222 vaccination. These receptor sequences come from an adult in good health. The CDR3 runs from the conserved cysteine through the conserved F or W. D genes are given only for firm matches. Clone size is not always given. Where it is, it says once, few, many or a class for expanded clones.

>TRBJ1-1|.|once|TRBV9
TGTGCCAGCAGCCGGGGGTCAGGGAACACTGAAGCTTTCTTT
CASSRGSGNTEAFF
>TRBJ2-5|.|.|TRBV18
TGTGCCAGCTCACCAGAGGGCCCCCGGGGAGAGACCCAGTACTTC
CASSPEGPRGETQYF
>TRBJ1-5|.|.|TRBV6-2/TRBV6-3
TGTGCCAGCAGTTACGTTGGGGCAGCTAGATCAAATCAGCCCCAGCATTTT
CASSYVGAARSNQPQHF
>TRBJ2-7|.|.|TRBV5-1
TGCGCCAGCAGCTTGAATCCCGACTCCTACGAGCAGTACTTC
CASSLNPDSYEQYF
>TRBJ2-5|.|.|TRBV2
TGTGCCAGCAGCCGGGACATACAAGAGACCCAGTACTTC
CASSRDIQETQYF
>TRBJ2-3|TRBD2|.|TRBV5-1
TGCGCCAGCAGCGGCGGACTAGCGGGAGCTGATACGCAGTATTTT
CASSGGLAGADTQYF
>TRBJ2-7|.|.|TRBV7-2
TGTGCCAGCAGCTTGCAGGGACCCTACGAGCAGTACTTC
CASSLQGPYEQYF
>TRBJ2-5|.|.|TRBV24-1
TGTGCCACCAGTGACGATGTCCCGGGACGGAGCCAAGAGACCCAGTACTTC
CATSDDVPGRSQETQYF
>TRBJ2-7|.|.|TRBV28
TGTGCCAGCAGCCCTATAGCCTACGAGCAGTACTTC
CASSPIAYEQYF
>TRBJ1-5|.|.|TRBV12-2
TGTGCAAGTCGCCCCCGAGGGACAGGGGGCCCAGGACAGCAGCCCCAGCATTTT
CASRPRGTGGPGQQPQHF
>TRBJ1-2|.|.|TRBV3-1/TRBV3-2
TGTGCCAGCAGCCACCTCGGGCAGTGGAATAACTATGGCTACACCTTC
CASSHLGQWNNYGYTF
>TRBJ2-1|TRBD2|.|TRBV4-3
TGCGCCAGCAGCCACGGACTAGCCCCCAATGAGCAGTTCTTC
CASSHGLAPNEQFF
>TRBJ1-2|.|.|TRBV11-2
TGTGCCAGCAGCTTAGGGTTGAGGGGTTATGGCTACACCTTC
CASSLGLRGYGYTF
>TRBJ1-2|.|few|TRBV3-1/TRBV3-2
TGTGCCAGCAGCCAAGATCGATGGGTGGGCTACACCTTC
CASSQDRWVGYTF
>TRBJ1-4|.|.|TRBV27
TGTGCCAGCAGTTTCGGAGGGTCGAATGAAAAACTGTTTTTT
CASSFGGSNEKLFF
>TRBJ2-7|.|once|TRBV27
TGTGCCAGCAGTTTATCCGGGAGGACAGGTAGGGACGAGCAGTACTTC
CASSLSGRTGRDEQYF
>TRBJ1-3|.|.|TRBV5-1
TGCGCCAGCAGCTTGGACAACGGAAACACCATATATTTT
CASSLDNGNTIYF
>TRBJ1-5|.|.|TRBV7-2
TGTGCCAGCAGCTTAGAGGACAGTAGCAATCAGCCCCAGCATTTT
CASSLEDSSNQPQHF
>TRBJ1-2|TRBD1|.|TRBV30
TGTGCCTGGAGAGCCGGGACAGGGGCTAACTATGGCTACACCTTC
CAWRAGTGANYGYTF
>TRBJ2-2|TRBD1|.|TRBV3-1/TRBV3-2
TGTGCCAGCAGGATTGGACAGGGCACCGGGGAGCTGTTTTTT
CASRIGQGTGELFF
>TRBJ2-3|.|.|TRBV3-1/TRBV3-2
TGTGCCAGCAGCCAAGAGAGGATAGGGGAAGGCGGGTACACAGATACGCAGTATTTT
CASSQERIGEGGYTDTQYF
>TRBJ2-1|TRBD1|.|TRBV5-4
TGTGCCAGCAGCTTGGAAGGACAGGGGGGCAATGAGCAGTTCTTC
CASSLEGQGGNEQFF
>TRBJ1-2|.|.|TRBV10-3
TGTGCCATCAGGGGGGGCCCCTCTGGCTACACCTTC
CAIRGGPSGYTF
>TRBJ1-1|.|.|TRBV12-3/TRBV12-4
TGTGCCAGCAGTTTTCAGCTCGACACTGAAGCTTTCTTT
CASSFQLDTEAFF
>TRBJ1-2|TRBD1|.|TRBV29-1
TGCAGCGTTGGACAGGGTGACTATGGCTACACCTTC
CSVGQGDYGYTF
>TRBJ2-3|.|.|TRBV6-5
TGTGCCAGCAGTTCCTACTCCGTGGGTGGGTCAGATACGCAGTATTTT
CASSSYSVGGSDTQYF
>TRBJ2-7|.|.|TRBV4-1
TGCGCCAGCAGCCAAGATGAGGGACCAAAGGTCTACGAGCAGTACTTC
CASSQDEGPKVYEQYF
>TRBJ2-2|TRBD2|.|TRBV28
TGTGCCAGCAGATTATTAGCGGGGCCCACGGGAACCGGGGAGCTGTTTTTT
CASRLLAGPTGTGELFF
>TRBJ1-6|.|.|TRBV30
TGTGCCTGGAGTGTGAACGGGAACCATTCACCCCTCCACTTT
CAWSVNGNHSPLHF
>TRBJ1-2|.|.|TRBV5-6
TGTGCCAGCAGCTTGGCGGCGCCACTGGGCTATGGCTACACCTTC
CASSLAAPLGYGYTF
>TRBJ1-1|.|.|TRBV5-1
TGCGCCAGCAGCAGATCATCGGACACGAACACTGAAGCTTTCTTT
CASSRSSDTNTEAFF
>TRBJ1-2|.|.|TRBV4-3
TGCGCCAGCAGCCAAGAGGGGCACTATGGCTACACCTTC
CASSQEGHYGYTF
>TRBJ1-5|.|.|TRBV5-6
TGTGCCAGCAGCTACGGACAGTTCAATCAGCCCCAGCATTTT
CASSYGQFNQPQHF
>TRBJ1-4|.|.|TRBV19
TGTGCCAGTAAACCCCTGGGAGCAACTAATGAAAAACTGTTTTTT
CASKPLGATNEKLFF
>TRBJ2-7|.|few|TRBV7-8
TGTGCCAGCAGACGCAGGGGACCCTACGAGCAGTACTTC
CASRRRGPYEQYF
>TRBJ1-1|.|once|TRBV13
TGTGCCAGCAGTCAACCGGCAGGGGACACTGAAGCTTTCTTT
CASSQPAGDTEAFF
>TRBJ1-1|.|.|TRBV5-8
TGTGCCAGCAGCTTGGCCGGAGGGCCAGGGCTCACTGAAGCTTTCTTT
CASSLAGGPGLTEAFF